A selection of T cell receptor beta chains follows, all from one sample in a study of blood T cell repertoires in COVID-19. Clones were sequenced by immunoSEQ multiplex PCR, and TCRdb holds only the in-frame ones, with some missing. Here the sample spans around 250,000 clones, around 80% being singletons. The specimen was peripheral blood. The receptors were sampled from a man older than 75 with acute or convalescent COVID-19. Both conserved end residues are part of each CDR3. D genes are given only for firm matches. Clone sizes are given selectively: once, few, many, or a class where the clone is expanded.

D: .; J: TRBJ1-3; V: TRBV28; size: .; CDR3: CASNPGVGGNTIYF; DNA: TGTGCCAGCAATCCAGGGGTAGGTGGAAACACCATATATTTT
D: .; J: TRBJ1-6; V: TRBV14; size: .; CDR3: CASSQDRRGYNSPLHF; DNA: TGTGCCAGCAGCCAAGATCGGCGAGGTTATAATTCACCCCTCCACTTT
D: TRBD2; J: TRBJ2-3; V: TRBV11-2; size: once; CDR3: CASSLAGGGTDTQYF; DNA: TGTGCCAGCAGCTTAGCGGGAGGGGGCACAGATACGCAGTATTTT
D: TRBD1; J: TRBJ2-6; V: TRBV2; size: few; CDR3: CASSRLTGGAGANVLTF; DNA: TGTGCCAGCAGTCGTTTAACAGGGGGCGCTGGGGCCAACGTCCTGACTTTC
D: .; J: TRBJ2-2; V: TRBV5-1; size: .; CDR3: CASSPGALANTGELFF; DNA: TGCGCCAGCAGTCCGGGAGCCCTCGCGAACACCGGGGAGCTGTTTTTT
D: TRBD2; J: TRBJ2-1; V: TRBV3-1/TRBV3-2; size: .; CDR3: CASSQGRPSGVNEQFF; DNA: TGTGCCAGCAGCCAAGGGAGGCCTAGCGGGGTCAATGAGCAGTTCTTC
D: .; J: TRBJ1-1; V: TRBV6-4; size: few; CDR3: CASSDSHGNTEAFF; DNA: TGTGCCAGCAGTGACTCCCACGGGAACACTGAAGCTTTCTTT
D: TRBD1; J: TRBJ1-2; V: TRBV5-1; size: .; CDR3: CASSLEGGDYGYTF; DNA: TGCGCCAGCAGCTTGGAAGGGGGCGACTATGGCTACACCTTC
D: TRBD2; J: TRBJ2-7; V: TRBV28; size: .; CDR3: CASSFGLAGEYEQYF; DNA: TGTGCCAGCAGTTTCGGACTAGCGGGAGAATACGAGCAGTACTTC
D: .; J: TRBJ2-7; V: TRBV27; size: .; CDR3: CASSSWGRSYEQYF; DNA: TGTGCCAGCAGCTCGTGGGGCAGGTCCTACGAGCAGTACTTC
D: TRBD2; J: TRBJ2-2; V: TRBV7-9; size: .; CDR3: CASRSSGGGNTGELFF; DNA: TGTGCCAGCAGATCCTCGGGGGGTGGTAACACCGGGGAGCTGTTTTTT
D: .; J: TRBJ1-6; V: TRBV19; size: .; CDR3: CASSAGIIINSPLHF; DNA: TGTGCCAGTAGTGCAGGCATTATCATCAATTCACCCCTCCACTTT
D: .; J: TRBJ2-3; V: TRBV6-5; size: .; CDR3: CASSVDRSTDTQYF; DNA: TGTGCCAGCAGCGTCGACAGGTCCACAGATACGCAGTATTTT
D: .; J: TRBJ2-4; V: TRBV2; size: .; CDR3: CASSEVQGGPYF; DNA: TGTGCCAGCAGTGAGGTACAGGGCGGTCCATACTTC
D: .; J: TRBJ2-3; V: TRBV12-3/TRBV12-4; size: .; CDR3: CASSLMATDTQYF; DNA: TGTGCCAGCAGTTTAATGGCAACAGATACGCAGTATTTT
D: TRBD2; J: TRBJ2-5; V: TRBV6-5; size: .; CDR3: CAAMAGGNQETQYF; DNA: TGTGCAGCGATGGCGGGAGGCAACCAAGAGACCCAGTACTTC
D: TRBD1; J: TRBJ1-3; V: TRBV19; size: .; CDR3: CASSMGQGGVGNTIYF; DNA: TGTGCCAGTAGTATGGGACAGGGAGGCGTTGGAAACACCATATATTTT
D: TRBD2; J: TRBJ2-2; V: TRBV29-1; size: .; CDR3: CSVERRLASGELFF; DNA: TGCAGCGTTGAAAGGCGACTAGCTTCCGGGGAGCTGTTTTTT
D: .; J: TRBJ1-3; V: TRBV7-2; size: .; CDR3: CASGQQNSGNTIYF; DNA: TGTGCCAGCGGCCAACAGAACTCTGGAAACACCATATATTTT
D: .; J: TRBJ2-2; V: TRBV5-1; size: few; CDR3: CATGVGGFAGELFF; DNA: TGCGCCACCGGGGTAGGAGGGTTCGCCGGGGAGCTGTTTTTT
D: TRBD2; J: TRBJ2-1; V: TRBV28; size: .; CDR3: CASSYSGGRNEQFF; DNA: TGTGCCAGCAGTTATAGCGGGGGACGCAATGAGCAGTTCTTC
D: .; J: TRBJ2-5; V: TRBV28; size: .; CDR3: CASRTIGPPKETQYF; DNA: TGTGCCAGCAGGACAATCGGTCCTCCCAAAGAGACCCAGTACTTC
D: .; J: TRBJ2-2; V: TRBV12-5; size: .; CDR3: CASGLGFTGSTGELFF; DNA: TGTGCTAGTGGTTTGGGATTTACAGGGTCCACCGGGGAGCTGTTTTTT
D: .; J: TRBJ2-2; V: TRBV9; size: .; CDR3: CASSVAPGRSTGELFF; DNA: TGTGCCAGCAGCGTAGCTCCAGGGCGGAGCACCGGGGAGCTGTTTTTT
D: TRBD2; J: TRBJ2-4; V: TRBV6-2/TRBV6-3; size: .; CDR3: CASSYAGGQVAKNIQYF; DNA: TGTGCCAGCAGTTACGCGGGGGGTCAGGTAGCCAAAAACATTCAGTACTTC
D: .; J: TRBJ1-1; V: TRBV18; size: .; CDR3: CASSFGPDSAAFF; DNA: TGTGCCAGCTCATTCGGCCCGGACAGTGCTGCTTTCTTT